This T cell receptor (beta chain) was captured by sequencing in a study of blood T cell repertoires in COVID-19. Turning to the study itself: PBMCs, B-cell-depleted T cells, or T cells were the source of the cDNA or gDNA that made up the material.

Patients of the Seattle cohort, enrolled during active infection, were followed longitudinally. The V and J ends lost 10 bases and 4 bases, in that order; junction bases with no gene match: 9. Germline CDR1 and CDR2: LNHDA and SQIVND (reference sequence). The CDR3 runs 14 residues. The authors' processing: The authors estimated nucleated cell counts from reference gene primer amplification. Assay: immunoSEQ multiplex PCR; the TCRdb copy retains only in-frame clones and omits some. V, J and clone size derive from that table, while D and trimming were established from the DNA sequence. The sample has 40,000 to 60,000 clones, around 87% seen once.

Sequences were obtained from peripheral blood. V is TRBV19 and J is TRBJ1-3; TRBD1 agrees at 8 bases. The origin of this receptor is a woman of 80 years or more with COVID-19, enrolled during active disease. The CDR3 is CATSSGQGGNTIYF. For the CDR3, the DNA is TGTGCCACCTCATCAGGACAGGGAGGAAACACCATATATTTT.